The T cell receptor (beta chain) described here comes from a study of blood T cell repertoires in COVID-19. About the study: Some COVID-19 samples were acute and others convalescent; all came from the United States, Italy and Spain. PBMCs, B-cell-depleted T cells, or T cells were the source of the cDNA or gDNA that made up the material.

As originally analysed: Amplification of reference gene primers provided the estimated nucleated cell counts. The table came from immunoSEQ multiplex PCR; TCRdb's copy has only in-frame clones and leaves some out. That table is the source of V, J and clone size, and D and trimming were worked out from the DNA. Of about 120,000 clones listed, approximately 80% are singletons. This clone has a handful of counts. Germline CDR1 SEHNR, CDR2 FQNEAQ (reference sequence). Trimming removed 5 bases at V and 4 bases at J, with 20 bases between. This CDR3 spans 16 amino acids. This chain connects TRBV7-9 to TRBJ1-1, with D perhaps TRBD1 (5 bases). The TCR was taken from a man between 60 and 75 years old with acute or convalescent COVID-19. What was sequenced was peripheral blood. CDR3 coding DNA: TGTGCCAGCAGCACCCAGGGCGGGGTTGGAGGCACTGAAGCTTTCTTT. This translates into CASSTQGGVGGTEAFF.